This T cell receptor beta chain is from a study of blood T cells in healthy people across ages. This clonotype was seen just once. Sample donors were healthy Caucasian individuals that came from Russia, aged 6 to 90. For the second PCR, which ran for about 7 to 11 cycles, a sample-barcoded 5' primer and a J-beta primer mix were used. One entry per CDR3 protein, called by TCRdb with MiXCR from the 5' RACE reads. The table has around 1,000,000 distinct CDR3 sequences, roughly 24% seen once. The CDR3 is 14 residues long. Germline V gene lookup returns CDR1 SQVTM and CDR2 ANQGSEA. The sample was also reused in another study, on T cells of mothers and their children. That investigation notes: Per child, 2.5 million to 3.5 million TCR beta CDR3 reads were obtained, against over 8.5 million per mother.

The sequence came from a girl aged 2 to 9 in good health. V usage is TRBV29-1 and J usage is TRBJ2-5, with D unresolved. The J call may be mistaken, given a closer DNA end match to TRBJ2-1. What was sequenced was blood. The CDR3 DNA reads TGCAGCGCCGCCGGTGGCCCTCTTTATAATGAGCAGTTCTTC. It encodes CSAAGGPLYNEQFF.